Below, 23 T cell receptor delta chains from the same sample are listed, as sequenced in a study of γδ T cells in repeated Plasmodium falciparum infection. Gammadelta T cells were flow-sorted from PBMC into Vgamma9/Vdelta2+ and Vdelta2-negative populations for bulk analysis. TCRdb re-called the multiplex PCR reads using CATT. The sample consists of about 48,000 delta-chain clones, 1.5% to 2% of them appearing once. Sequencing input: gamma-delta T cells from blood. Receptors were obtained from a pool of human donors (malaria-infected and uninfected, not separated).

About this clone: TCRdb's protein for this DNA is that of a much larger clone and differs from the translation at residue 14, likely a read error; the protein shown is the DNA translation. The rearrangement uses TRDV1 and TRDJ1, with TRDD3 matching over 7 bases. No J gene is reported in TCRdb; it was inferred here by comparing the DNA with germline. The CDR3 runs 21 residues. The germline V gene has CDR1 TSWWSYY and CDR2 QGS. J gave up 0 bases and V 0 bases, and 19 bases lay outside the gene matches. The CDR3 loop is CALGELPNFWGSHCHTDKLIF. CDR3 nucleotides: TGTGCTCTTGGGGAACTACCTAATTTCTGGGGGTCCCATTGTCACACCGATAAACTCATCTTT.

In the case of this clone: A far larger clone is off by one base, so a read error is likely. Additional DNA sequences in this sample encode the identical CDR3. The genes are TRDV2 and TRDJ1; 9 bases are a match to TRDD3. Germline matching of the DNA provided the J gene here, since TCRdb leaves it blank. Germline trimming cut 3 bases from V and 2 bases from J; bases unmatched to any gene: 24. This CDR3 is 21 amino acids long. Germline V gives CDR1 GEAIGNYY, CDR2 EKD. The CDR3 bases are TGTGCCTGTGACCACATTTTTCTAACGGGGGATACAAGTGATGGGACCGATAAACTCATCTTT. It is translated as CACDHIFLTGDTSDGTDKLIF.

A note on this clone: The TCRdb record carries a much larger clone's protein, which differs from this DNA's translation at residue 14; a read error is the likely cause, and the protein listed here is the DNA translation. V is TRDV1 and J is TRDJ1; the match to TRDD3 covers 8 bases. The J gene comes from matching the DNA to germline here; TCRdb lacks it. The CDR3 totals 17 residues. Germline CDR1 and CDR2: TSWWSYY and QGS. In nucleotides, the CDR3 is TGTGCTCTTGGGGAAAGAACTTTGGGGGATTACACCGATAGACTCATCTTT. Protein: CALGERTLGDYTDRLIF.

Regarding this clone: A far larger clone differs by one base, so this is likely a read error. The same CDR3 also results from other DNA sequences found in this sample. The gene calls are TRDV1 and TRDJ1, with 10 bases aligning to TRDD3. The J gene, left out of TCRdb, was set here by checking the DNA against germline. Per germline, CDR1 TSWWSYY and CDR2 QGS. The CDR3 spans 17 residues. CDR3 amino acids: CALGQCSKGAGGYGLIF. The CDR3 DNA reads TGTGCCCTTGGGCAGTGTAGTAAGGGAGCCGGGGGATACGGACTCATCTTT.

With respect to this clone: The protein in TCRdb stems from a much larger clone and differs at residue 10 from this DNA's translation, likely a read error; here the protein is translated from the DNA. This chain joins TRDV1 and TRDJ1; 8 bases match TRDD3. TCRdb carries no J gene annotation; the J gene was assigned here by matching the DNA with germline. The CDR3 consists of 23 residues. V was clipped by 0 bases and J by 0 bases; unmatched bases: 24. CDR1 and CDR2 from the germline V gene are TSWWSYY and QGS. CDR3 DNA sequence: TGTGCTCTTGGGGAACTAAACTCCTTCAGTGGGGATACCCCCCTCATGGACACCGATAAACTCATCTTT. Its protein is CALGELNSFSGDTPLMDTDKLIF.

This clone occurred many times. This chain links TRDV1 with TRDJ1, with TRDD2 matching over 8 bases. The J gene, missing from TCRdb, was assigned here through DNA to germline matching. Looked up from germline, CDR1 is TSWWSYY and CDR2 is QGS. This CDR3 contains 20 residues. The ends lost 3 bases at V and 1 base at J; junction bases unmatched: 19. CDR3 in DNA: TGTGCTCTTGGGGACCACTTCCTACCCTACTGGGTAAAATCCACCGATAAACTCATCTTT. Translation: CALGDHFLPYWVKSTDKLIF.

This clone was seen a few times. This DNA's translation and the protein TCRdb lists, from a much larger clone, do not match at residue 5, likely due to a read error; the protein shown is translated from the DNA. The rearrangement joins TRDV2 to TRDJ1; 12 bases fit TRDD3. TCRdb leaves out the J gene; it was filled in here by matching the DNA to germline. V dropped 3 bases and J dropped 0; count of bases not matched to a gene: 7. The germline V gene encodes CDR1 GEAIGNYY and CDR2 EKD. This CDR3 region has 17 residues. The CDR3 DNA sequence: TGTGCCTGTGACTCAGTACTGGGGGATACCTACACCGATAAACTCATCTTT. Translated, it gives CACDSVLGDTYTDKLIF.

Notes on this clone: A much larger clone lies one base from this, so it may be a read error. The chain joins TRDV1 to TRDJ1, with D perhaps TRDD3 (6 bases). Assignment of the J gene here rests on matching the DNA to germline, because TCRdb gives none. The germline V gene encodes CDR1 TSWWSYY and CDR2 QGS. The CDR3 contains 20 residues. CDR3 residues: CALGELHLWGHPRYLRGLIF. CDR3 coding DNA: TGTGCCCTTGGGGAACTGCATCTCTGGGGACACCCTCGTTACCTGAGGGGACTCATCTTT.

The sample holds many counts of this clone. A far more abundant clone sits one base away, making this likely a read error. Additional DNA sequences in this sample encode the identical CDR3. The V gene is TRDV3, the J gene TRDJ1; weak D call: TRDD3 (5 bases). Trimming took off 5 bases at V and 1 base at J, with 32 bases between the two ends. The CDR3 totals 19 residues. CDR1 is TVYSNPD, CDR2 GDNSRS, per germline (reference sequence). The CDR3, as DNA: TGTGCCATACGTGCTCATTCTGAATTATGCGAAAGTGCCACCGATAAACTCATCTTT. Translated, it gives CAIRAHSELCESATDKLIF.

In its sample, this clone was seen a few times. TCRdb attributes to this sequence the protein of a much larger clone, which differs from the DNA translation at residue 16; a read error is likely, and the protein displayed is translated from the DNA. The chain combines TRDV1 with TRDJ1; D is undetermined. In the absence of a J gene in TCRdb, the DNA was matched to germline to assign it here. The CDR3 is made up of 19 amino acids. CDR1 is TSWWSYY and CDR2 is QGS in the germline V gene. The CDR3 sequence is CALGELRPARPLYTDRLIF. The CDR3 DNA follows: TGTGCTCTTGGGGAACTAAGACCAGCCCGACCCTTGTACACCGATAGACTCATCTTT.

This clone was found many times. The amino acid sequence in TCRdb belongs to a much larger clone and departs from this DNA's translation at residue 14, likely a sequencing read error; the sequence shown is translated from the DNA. For the CDR3, the DNA is TGTGCCTGTGACACCCTGGTTGTTGGGGGATACGGCAAGAGACTCATCTTT. This codes for CACDTLVVGGYGKRLIF. V and J are TRDV2 and TRDJ1; 11 bases match TRDD3. CDR3 size: 17 residues. Germline V lookup: CDR1 GEAIGNYY, CDR2 EKD. Germline trimming cut 0 bases from V and 10 bases from J; bases unmatched to any gene: 15.

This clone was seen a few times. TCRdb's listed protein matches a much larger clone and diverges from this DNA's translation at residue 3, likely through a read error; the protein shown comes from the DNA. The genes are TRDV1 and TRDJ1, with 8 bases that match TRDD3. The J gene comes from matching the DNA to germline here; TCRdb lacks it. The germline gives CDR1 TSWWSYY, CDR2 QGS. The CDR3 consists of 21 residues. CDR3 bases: TGTGCTCCTGGGGAAATACGATCCCTGGTACTGGGGGCTCCGTACACCGATAAACTCATCTTT. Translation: CAPGEIRSLVLGAPYTDKLIF.

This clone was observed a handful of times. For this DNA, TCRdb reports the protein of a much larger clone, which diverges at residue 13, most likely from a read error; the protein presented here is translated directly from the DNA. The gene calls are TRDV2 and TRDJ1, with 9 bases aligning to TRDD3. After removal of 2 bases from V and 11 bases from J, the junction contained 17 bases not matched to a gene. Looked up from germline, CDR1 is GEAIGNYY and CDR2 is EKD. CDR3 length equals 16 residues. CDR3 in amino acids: CACDRLGDFDTDQLIF. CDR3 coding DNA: TGTGCCTGTGACAGGCTGGGGGATTTCGACACCGATCAGCTCATCTTT.

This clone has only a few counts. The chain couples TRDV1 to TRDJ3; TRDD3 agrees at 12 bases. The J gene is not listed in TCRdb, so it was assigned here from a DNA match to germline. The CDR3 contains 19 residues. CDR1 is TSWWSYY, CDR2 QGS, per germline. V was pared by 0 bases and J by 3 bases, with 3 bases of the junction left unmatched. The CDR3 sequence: CALGELLGDTVWDTRQMFF. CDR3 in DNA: TGTGCTCTTGGGGAACTACTGGGGGATACTGTCTGGGACACCCGACAGATGTTTTTC.

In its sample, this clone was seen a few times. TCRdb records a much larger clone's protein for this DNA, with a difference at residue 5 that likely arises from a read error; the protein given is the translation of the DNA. The CDR3 reads CALGGVPAYTTDKLIF. The CDR3 nucleotides are TGTGCTCTTGGGGGAGTACCCGCCTATACCACCGATAAACTCATCTTT. No V gene was called, though TRDJ1 was called as the J gene; the DNA was not compared with TRDD3, the D call given in the table. The CDR3 is 16 residues long.

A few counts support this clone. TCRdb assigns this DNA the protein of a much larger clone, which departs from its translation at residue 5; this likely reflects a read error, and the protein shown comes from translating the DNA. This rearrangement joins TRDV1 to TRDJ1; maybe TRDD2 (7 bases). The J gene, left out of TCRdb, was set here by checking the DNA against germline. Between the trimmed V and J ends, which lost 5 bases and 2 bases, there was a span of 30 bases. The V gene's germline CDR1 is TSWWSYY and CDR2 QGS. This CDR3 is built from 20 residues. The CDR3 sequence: CALGKWISYGLGIGTDKLIF. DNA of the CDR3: TGTGCTCTTGGGAAATGGATTTCCTACGGTCTGGGGATTGGTACCGATAAACTCATCTTT.

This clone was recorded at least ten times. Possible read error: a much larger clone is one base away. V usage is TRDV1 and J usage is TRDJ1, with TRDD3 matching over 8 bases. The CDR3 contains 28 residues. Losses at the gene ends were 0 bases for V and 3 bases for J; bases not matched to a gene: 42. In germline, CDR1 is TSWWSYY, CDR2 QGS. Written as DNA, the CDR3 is TGTGCTCTTGGGGAACTAGGGCCTACTACCTACTGGGGGGTACCCCGTAGTCTGCTAAATCCGAGGGCCGATAAACTCATCTTT. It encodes CALGELGPTTYWGVPRSLLNPRADKLIF.

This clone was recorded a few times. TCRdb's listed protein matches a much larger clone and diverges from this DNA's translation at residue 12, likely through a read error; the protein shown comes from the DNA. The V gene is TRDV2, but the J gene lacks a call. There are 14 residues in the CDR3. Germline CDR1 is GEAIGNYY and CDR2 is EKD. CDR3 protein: CACDTITGTAQHFF. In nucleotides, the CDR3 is TGTGCCTGTGACACCATTACTGGGACAGCACAACACTTCTTT.

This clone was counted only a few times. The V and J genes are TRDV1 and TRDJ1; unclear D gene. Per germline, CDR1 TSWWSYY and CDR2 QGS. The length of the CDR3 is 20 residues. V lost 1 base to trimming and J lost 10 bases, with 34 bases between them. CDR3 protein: CALGEQVVHVTQTDWEGLIF. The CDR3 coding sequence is TGTGCTCTTGGGGAACAAGTTGTACACGTCACGCAGACTGATTGGGAGGGACTCATCTTT.

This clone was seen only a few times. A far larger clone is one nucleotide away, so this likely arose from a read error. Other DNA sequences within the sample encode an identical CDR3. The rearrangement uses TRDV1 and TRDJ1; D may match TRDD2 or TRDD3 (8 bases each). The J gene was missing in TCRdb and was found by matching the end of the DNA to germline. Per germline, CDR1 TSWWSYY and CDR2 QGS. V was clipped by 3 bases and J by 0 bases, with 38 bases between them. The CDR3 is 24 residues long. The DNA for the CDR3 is TGTGCTCTTGGGGAGCTAGCCGGGTCCTTCCTAAGAATGGGGGATCTTTCGTACACCGATAAACTCATCTTT. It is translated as CALGELAGSFLRMGDLSYTDKLIF.

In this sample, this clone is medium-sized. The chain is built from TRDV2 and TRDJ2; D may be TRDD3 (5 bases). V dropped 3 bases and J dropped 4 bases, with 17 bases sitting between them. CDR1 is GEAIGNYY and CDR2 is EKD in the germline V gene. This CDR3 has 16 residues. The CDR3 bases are TGTGCCTGTGACGTAATTGGGGTGGGAGAGACAGCACAACTCTTCTTT. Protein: CACDVIGVGETAQLFF.

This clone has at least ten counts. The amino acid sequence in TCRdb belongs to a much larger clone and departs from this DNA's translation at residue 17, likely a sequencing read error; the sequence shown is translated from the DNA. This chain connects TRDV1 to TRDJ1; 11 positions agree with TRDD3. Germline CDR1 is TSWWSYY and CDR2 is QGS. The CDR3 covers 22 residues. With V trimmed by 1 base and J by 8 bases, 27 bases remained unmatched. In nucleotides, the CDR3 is TGTGCTCTTGGGGAACGTGGTACTGGGGGATATGGGTCGAATGGTTGTACGATGAAACTCATCTTT. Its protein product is CALGERGTGGYGSNGCTMKLIF.

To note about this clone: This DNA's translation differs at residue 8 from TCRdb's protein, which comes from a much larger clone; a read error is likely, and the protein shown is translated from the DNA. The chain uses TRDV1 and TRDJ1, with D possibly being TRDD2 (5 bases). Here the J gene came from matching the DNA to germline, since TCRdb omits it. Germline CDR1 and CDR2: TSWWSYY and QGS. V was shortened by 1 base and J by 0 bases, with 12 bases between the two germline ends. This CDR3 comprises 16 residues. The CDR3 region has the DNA TGTGCTCTTGGGGAACACCTGCCTACTTACACCGATAAACTCATCTTT. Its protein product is CALGEHLPTYTDKLIF.